This TCR beta chain was recorded in a study of monozygotic twins with inflammatory bowel disease. Findings of the study overall: Extra variability in the repertoires of patients may have come from differing immunosuppressive treatments. Limited power may explain why concordant and discordant twins showed no difference in repertoire similarity.

Each UMI harboured a 6-nucleotide sample barcode and was appended via template switching. TCRdb re-called the 5' RACE reads; one entry per CDR3 protein, DNA not given. This specimen shows fewer than 400,000 distinct CDR3 sequences; the ten leading clones hold 5.6%. A note on this clonotype: Its antigen is not known.

Per donor, less than 3 ml of blood was collected and frozen. This sequence was found in a human donor with ulcerative colitis or Crohn's disease, or a healthy co-twin of an affected twin (not recorded which). Sequenced input: blood.

The CDR3 sequence: CASSREGQSSREQYF. The V gene is TRBV7-2, the J gene TRBJ2-7; TCRdb names TRBD1, which stays unverified in the absence of DNA. Germline assignment: CDR1 SGHTA and CDR2 FQGNSA. This CDR3 contains 15 residues.